The 18 T cell receptor beta chains listed next were all sequenced from one sample in a study of identical twins. MiXCR, run by TCRdb on the 5' RACE reads, gives a single entry per CDR3 protein. The sample includes 450,000 to 500,000 distinct CDR3 sequences, approximately 14% seen only once; the top ten take approximately 1%. This sample was also put to use in a study of yellow fever vaccine responses in identical twins.

The sequencing sample was made of CD4+ T cells sorted from blood. These receptors originate from a woman between 18 and 29 years old in good health.

Many counts were recorded for this clonotype. The CDR3 region is CASSLALGPNYGYTF. The CDR3 nucleotides read TGTGCCAGCAGTTTAGCGCTCGGCCCGAACTATGGCTACACCTTC. The genes are TRBV12-3 or TRBV12-4 and TRBJ1-2, with unresolved D. The CDR3 is made up of 15 amino acids. V was pared by 0 bases and J by 2 bases, with 10 bases between.

As for this clonotype: One end of the junction fails to match germline, which may point to a read error. CDR3 loop: CASSFRRTGELFF. In DNA form, the CDR3 reads TGTGCTAGCAGCTTTAGGAGGACCGGGGAGCTGTTTTTT. V and J are TRBV7-7 and TRBJ2-2; maybe TRBD2 (5 bases). The CDR3 is made up of 13 amino acids. Germline CDR1 SSHAT, CDR2 FNYEAQ (reference sequence).

The rearrangement joins TRBV7-2 to TRBJ2-1, with D possibly being TRBD1 or TRBD2 (5 bases each). CDR3 length: 13 amino acids. CDR1 is SGHTA and CDR2 is FQGNSA in the germline V gene. The germline V and J ends were trimmed by 5 bases and 4 bases, with 9 bases remaining between them. CDR3 sequence reads: CASSGTDYNEQFF. DNA of the CDR3: TGTGCCAGCAGCGGGACGGATTACAATGAGCAGTTCTTC.

This chain joins TRBV6-5 and TRBJ2-3; the D gene is possibly TRBD2 (6 bases). Trimming stripped 0 bases from V and 2 bases from J, with 12 bases between. This CDR3 is 16 amino acids long. CDR1 is MNHEY, CDR2 SVGAGI, per germline. The DNA for the CDR3 is TGTGCCAGCAGTTACTCGCGGGAAACTCCCACAGATACGCAGTATTTT. Amino acids: CASSYSRETPTDTQYF.

This clonotype was counted ten times or more. The chain recombines TRBV29-1 with TRBJ2-3; D is undetermined. The CDR3 runs to 15 residues. Trimming took 5 bases from V and 2 from J, leaving 17 bases between them. Germline CDR1 reads SQVTM; CDR2 reads ANQGSEA. The CDR3 DNA reads as TGCAGCGTTCCCCGGACGAGCCGGGTCACAGATACGCAGTATTTT. This codes for CSVPRTSRVTDTQYF.

This clonotype was counted between two and nine times. The genes are TRBV29-1 and TRBJ2-3; either TRBD1 or TRBD2 may fit D (6 bases each). There are 13 residues in the CDR3. Trimming pared 5 bases from V and 5 bases from J, leaving 14 bases between. Germline CDR1 is SQVTM and CDR2 is ANQGSEA. CDR3 DNA sequence: TGCAGCGTTAAAGGGGGGCCGGGAGATACGCAGTATTTT. Protein: CSVKGGPGDTQYF.

V is TRBV7-2 and J is TRBJ2-5; 10 positions agree with TRBD2. This CDR3 contains 17 residues. Germline trimming cut 0 bases from V and 7 bases from J; bases unmatched to any gene: 11. Germline assignment: CDR1 SGHTA and CDR2 FQGNSA. The CDR3 spells CASSLAGVAGGQGTQYF. The CDR3 DNA sequence: TGTGCCAGCAGCTTAGCGGGAGTAGCGGGGGGCCAGGGGACCCAGTACTTC.

This clonotype was seen only a few times. The chain employs TRBV20-1 and TRBJ2-7, with a tentative D call TRBD2 (5 bases). Germline CDR1 is DFQATT and CDR2 is SNEGSKA (reference sequence). CDR3 length equals 11 residues. Trimming pared 6 bases from V and 10 bases from J, leaving 16 bases between. This CDR3 is CSAIRPEGQYF. CDR3 coding DNA: TGCAGTGCGATCAGACCCGAGGGTCAGTACTTC.

On this clonotype itself: The conserved phenylalanine or tryptophan is not found at the CDR3 terminus, so this likely reflects a read error. It is unclear where the CDR3 begins or ends on the DNA, so no DNA is shown, and the CDR3 is as TCRdb lists it. The chain has TRBV6-2 or TRBV6-3 and TRBJ2-7; the DNA was not used to check the table's D call, TRBD1. Germline-derived CDR1 and CDR2 are MNHEY and SVGEGT. The CDR3 length equals 12 residues, ends included. CDR3 protein: CASTDLRDRVSL.

This clonotype was detected a few times. The chain joins TRBV27 to TRBJ2-5; 9 nucleotides align to TRBD1. CDR1 is MNHEY and CDR2 is SMNVEV in the germline V gene (reference sequence). Trimming took 0 bases from V and 4 from J; bases not matched to a gene: 9. The CDR3 contains 17 residues. The CDR3 DNA sequence: TGTGCCAGCAGTTTATCCCGGACAGGGGCCATCACAGAGACCCAGTACTTC. Translated, it gives CASSLSRTGAITETQYF.

This chain links TRBV5-6 with TRBJ2-5; 7 bases fit TRBD2. The V gene end was trimmed by 4 bases and the J gene end by 4 bases; junction bases not matched to a gene: 13. The CDR3 runs 16 residues. Germline V gives CDR1 SGHDT, CDR2 YYEEEE. The CDR3: CASSVTGTTLRETQYF. Written as DNA, the CDR3 is TGTGCCAGCAGCGTAACCGGGACTACCCTTCGAGAGACCCAGTACTTC.

The V and J genes are TRBV30 and TRBJ2-7; D remains unclear. The CDR3 runs 13 residues. Germline V gene sequence: CDR1 GTSNPN, CDR2 SVGIG (reference sequence). The V end lost 0 bases, the J end lost 2 bases, and 8 bases lay between the germline ends. The CDR3 loop is CAWSVASPYEQYF. For the CDR3, the DNA is TGTGCCTGGAGTGTCGCCAGTCCCTACGAGCAGTACTTC.

The CDR3 is CSAPTSGRAWV. CDR3 DNA: TGCAGTGCGCCTACTAGCGGGAGAGCTTGGGTC. The chain carries TRBV20-1 and TRBJ2-7, with 11 bases aligning to TRBD2. The CDR3 is 11 amino acids. Germline V gene sequence: CDR1 DFQATT, CDR2 SNEGSKA (reference sequence).

There are a few counts of this clonotype. V is TRBV12-3 or TRBV12-4 and J is TRBJ2-7; D uncertain. The CDR3 has 17 amino acids. The V and J ends lost 2 bases and 7 bases respectively, with 24 bases between them. CDR3 nucleotides: TGTGCCAGCAGTTTAAGGTCATCGTCCCGGCCAAATTCGGAGCAGTACTTC. It translates to CASSLRSSSRPNSEQYF.

In its sample, this clonotype was seen once. The chain has TRBV30 and TRBJ1-5; D is perhaps TRBD1 (6 bases). Germline lookup yields CDR1 GTSNPN and CDR2 SVGIG (reference sequence). The CDR3 consists of 13 residues. Trimming left V 2 bases short and J 7 bases short, with 12 bases between. CDR3 region: CAWSKQGGQPQHF. DNA of the CDR3: TGTGCCTGGAGTAAACAGGGTGGGCAGCCCCAGCATTTT.

This clonotype was seen repeatedly, ten times or more. The rearrangement uses TRBV5-1 and TRBJ2-5; no definite D call. The V gene's germline CDR1 is SGHRS and CDR2 YFSETQ. V was clipped by 0 bases and J by 3 bases, with 3 bases between them. CDR3 length: 12 residues. The DNA of the CDR3 is TGCGCCAGCAGCTTGGTAAAAGAGACCCAGTACTTC. Protein: CASSLVKETQYF.

V usage is TRBV20-1 and J usage is TRBJ1-1; D unresolved. V lost 5 bases to trimming and J lost 1 base, with 8 bases between them. Germline V gene sequence: CDR1 DFQATT, CDR2 SNEGSKA (reference sequence). The CDR3 consists of 12 residues. The CDR3 nucleotides read TGCAGTGCTCTCGGAACGAACACTGAAGCTTTCTTT. Translation: CSALGTNTEAFF.

This clonotype was picked up a small number of times. J is TRBJ2-1 and V is TRBV5-1; the match to TRBD2 covers 8 bases. Germline V gene data show CDR1 as SGHRS and CDR2 as YFSETQ. After removal of 0 bases from V and 0 bases from J, the junction contained 2 bases not matched to a gene. The CDR3 consists of 16 residues. Here the CDR3 reads CASSLGTSLSYNEQFF. For the CDR3, the DNA is TGCGCCAGCAGCTTGGGGACTAGCCTCTCCTACAATGAGCAGTTCTTC.